The 9 T cell receptor beta chains presented below share a single source sample, sequenced in a study of cytotoxic CD8 clonotypes in ibrutinib-treated CLL. Generated by immunoSEQ multiplex PCR, the TCRdb table keeps only in-frame clones and is missing some. The sample yields roughly 200,000 clones, about 75% seen once. Sequenced here: PBMCs, sampled after 12 months of ibrutinib treatment. The receptors were gathered from a human donor with chronic lymphocytic leukemia.

V is TRBV11-3 and J is TRBJ2-7, with a tentative D call TRBD1 (5 bases). The V gene's germline CDR1 is SGHNT and CDR2 YENEEA. The CDR3 has 14 residues. Trimming removed 5 bases from V and 3 bases from J, with 14 bases in between. The CDR3 nucleotides are TGTGCCAGCAGCCCAGACAGAACCCACTACGAGCAGTACTTC. As protein: CASSPDRTHYEQYF.

This sequence joins TRBV25-1 and TRBJ2-5, with no clear D. The CDR3 extends over 14 amino acids. V shed 0 bases and J shed 0 bases, with 5 bases lying between them. Germline CDR1 and CDR2: MGHDK and SYGVNS. Here the CDR3 DNA reads TGTGCCAGCAGTGAATACGGGTACCAAGAGACCCAGTACTTC. This codes for CASSEYGYQETQYF.

V usage is TRBV7-9 and J usage is TRBJ1-2; TRBD1 aligns across 8 bases. The CDR3 contains 15 residues. The V and J ends lost 6 bases and 4 bases, in that order; junction bases with no gene match: 10. CDR1 SEHNR and CDR2 FQNEAQ come from the germline V gene (reference sequence). The CDR3: CASSPEGQAIYGYTF. CDR3 bases: TGTGCCAGCAGTCCTGAGGGACAGGCGATCTATGGCTACACCTTC. Complete variable domain (other parts from reference TRBV7-9 and TRBJ1-2): DTGVSQNPRHKITKRGQNVTFRCDPISEHNRLYWYRQTLGQGPEFLTYFQNEAQLEKSRLLSDRFSAERPKGSFSTLEIQRTEQGDSAMYLCASSPEGQAIYGYTFGSGTRLTVV.

This clone occurred a few times. The chain links TRBV28 to TRBJ2-7; D unclear. Germline-derived CDR1 and CDR2 are MDHEN and SYDVKM. This CDR3 is 13 amino acids long. V lost 3 bases and J 3 bases, leaving 9 bases between the germline ends. CDR3 DNA sequence: TGTGCCAGCAGTTTGGGCAGGAGCTACGAGCAGTACTTC. Encoded protein: CASSLGRSYEQYF.

The rearrangement joins TRBV18 to TRBJ2-7, with TRBD1 as a possible D gene (6 bases). V was clipped by 1 base and J by 0 bases, with 13 bases between them. This CDR3 is built from 16 residues. Germline CDR1 is KGHSH and CDR2 is LQKENI. CDR3: CASSPRPGHGSYEQYF. The CDR3 DNA sequence: TGTGCCAGCTCACCACGGCCGGGACACGGCTCCTACGAGCAGTACTTC. The full variable domain, in which reference TRBV18 and TRBJ2-7 provide the parts outside the CDR3, is NAGVMQNPRHLVRRRGQEARLRCSPMKGHSHVYWYRQLPEEGLKFMVYLQKENIIDESGMPKERFSAEFPKEGPSILRIQQVVRGDSAAYFCASSPRPGHGSYEQYFGPGTRLTVT.

The chain joins TRBV6-6 to TRBJ1-2, with a weak D call TRBD1 (5 bases). The germline gives CDR1 MNHNY, CDR2 SVGAGI (reference sequence). The CDR3 runs 13 residues. With 6 bases removed from V and 7 bases from J, the gap between germline ends came to 15 bases. This chain's CDR3 is CASSWDGSRGYTF. The CDR3 nucleotides are TGTGCCAGCAGCTGGGACGGCTCTCGTGGCTACACCTTC.

This clone has just one count. The rearrangement links TRBV30 to TRBJ1-5, with D perhaps TRBD1 (6 bases). This CDR3 spans 15 amino acids. Per germline, CDR1 GTSNPN and CDR2 SVGIG (reference sequence). Trimming took 3 bases from V and 4 from J, leaving 16 bases between them. The CDR3 here is CAWRALGTPNQPQHF. The CDR3 DNA sequence: TGTGCCTGGAGAGCACTCGGGACACCTAATCAGCCCCAGCATTTT.

The CDR3: CASSWDIYSGANVLTF. DNA of the CDR3: TGTGCCAGCAGCTGGGACATTTACTCTGGGGCCAACGTCCTGACTTTC. The chain combines TRBV7-6 with TRBJ2-6; tentative D call: TRBD1 (6 bases). Germline CDR1 and CDR2: SGHVS and FNYEAQ. V shed 4 bases and J shed 0 bases, with 10 bases lying between them. The CDR3 loop spans 16 amino acids.

CDR3 sequence reads: CASSKDRGHEQYF. The CDR3 coding sequence is TGTGCCAGCAGCAAGGACAGGGGCCACGAGCAGTACTTC. V is TRBV4-2 and J is TRBJ2-7; the match to TRBD1 covers 9 bases. V dropped 5 bases and J dropped 5; count of bases not matched to a gene: 4. Germline V gene lookup returns CDR1 LGHNA and CDR2 YNFKEQ. This CDR3 region has 13 residues.